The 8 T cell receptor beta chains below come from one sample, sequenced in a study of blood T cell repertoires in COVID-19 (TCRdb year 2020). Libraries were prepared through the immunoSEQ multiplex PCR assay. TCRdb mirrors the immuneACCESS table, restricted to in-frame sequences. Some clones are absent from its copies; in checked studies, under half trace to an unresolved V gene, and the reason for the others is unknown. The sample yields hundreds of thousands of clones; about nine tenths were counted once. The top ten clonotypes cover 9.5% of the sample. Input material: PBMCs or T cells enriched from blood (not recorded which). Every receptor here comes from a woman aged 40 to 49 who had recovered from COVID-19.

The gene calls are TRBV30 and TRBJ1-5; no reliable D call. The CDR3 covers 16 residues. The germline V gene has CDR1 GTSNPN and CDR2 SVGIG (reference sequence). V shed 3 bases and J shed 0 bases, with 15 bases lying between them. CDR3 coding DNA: TGTGCCTGGAGCTTCAGGACGGACTATAGCAATCAGCCCCAGCATTTT. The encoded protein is CAWSFRTDYSNQPQHF.

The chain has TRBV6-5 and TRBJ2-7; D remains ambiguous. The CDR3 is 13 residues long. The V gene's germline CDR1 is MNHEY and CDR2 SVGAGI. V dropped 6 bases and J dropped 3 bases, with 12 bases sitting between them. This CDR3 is CASRKSGLYEQYF. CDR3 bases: TGTGCCAGCAGGAAATCGGGTCTCTACGAGCAGTACTTC.

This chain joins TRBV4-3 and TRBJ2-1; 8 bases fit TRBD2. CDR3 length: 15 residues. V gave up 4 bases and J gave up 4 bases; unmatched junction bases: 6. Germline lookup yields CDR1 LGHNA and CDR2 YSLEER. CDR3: CASSLGGGPYNEQFF. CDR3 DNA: TGCGCCAGCAGCCTGGGCGGGGGGCCGTACAATGAGCAGTTCTTC.

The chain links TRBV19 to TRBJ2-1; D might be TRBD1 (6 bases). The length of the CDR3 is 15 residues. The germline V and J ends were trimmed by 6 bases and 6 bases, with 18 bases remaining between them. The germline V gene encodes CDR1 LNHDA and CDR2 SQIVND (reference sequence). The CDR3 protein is CASSQTPGHPNEQFF. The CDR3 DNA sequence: TGTGCCAGTAGCCAAACGCCGGGACACCCCAATGAGCAGTTCTTC.

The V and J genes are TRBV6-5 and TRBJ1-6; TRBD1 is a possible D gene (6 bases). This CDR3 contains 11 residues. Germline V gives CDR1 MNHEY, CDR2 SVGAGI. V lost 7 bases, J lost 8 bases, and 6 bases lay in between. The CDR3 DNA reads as TGTGCCAGCAAGGGGGATTCACCCCTCCACTTT. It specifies CASKGDSPLHF.

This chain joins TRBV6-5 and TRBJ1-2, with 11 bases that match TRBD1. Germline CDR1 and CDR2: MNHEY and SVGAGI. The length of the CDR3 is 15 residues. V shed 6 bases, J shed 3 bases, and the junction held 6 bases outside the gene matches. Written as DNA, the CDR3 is TGTGCCAGCAGACCCGGACAGGGGGCGTACTATGGCTACACCTTC. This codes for CASRPGQGAYYGYTF.

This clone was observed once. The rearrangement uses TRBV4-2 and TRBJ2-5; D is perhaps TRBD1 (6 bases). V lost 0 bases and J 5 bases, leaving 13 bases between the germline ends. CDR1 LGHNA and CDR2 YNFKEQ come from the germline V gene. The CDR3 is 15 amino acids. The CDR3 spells CASSQDGQGWETQYF. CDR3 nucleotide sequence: TGTGCCAGCAGCCAAGACGGGCAGGGGTGGGAGACCCAGTACTTC.

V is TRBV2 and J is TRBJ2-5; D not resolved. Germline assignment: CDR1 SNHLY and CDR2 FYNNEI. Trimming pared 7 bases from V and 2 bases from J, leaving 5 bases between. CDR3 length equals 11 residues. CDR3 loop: CASNRQETQYF. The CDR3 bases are TGTGCCAGCAACAGACAAGAGACCCAGTACTTC. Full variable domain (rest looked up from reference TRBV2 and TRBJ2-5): EPEVTQTPSHQVTQMGQEVILRCVPISNHLYFYWYRQILGQKVEFLVSFYNNEISEKSEIFDDQFSVERPDGSNFTLKIRSTKLEDSAMYFCASNRQETQYFGPGTRLLVL.